These 9 T cell receptor beta chains were sequenced from one sample in a study of blood T cell repertoires in COVID-19. TCRdb's copy holds only in-frame clones and misses some; the assay was immunoSEQ multiplex PCR. The sample contains tens of thousands of clones, around nine tenths of which appear only once. The sample consisted of peripheral blood. Receptor source: a woman of 80 years or more with active COVID-19.

The chain uses TRBV4-1 and TRBJ1-3; D not certain. Germline CDR1 is MGHRA and CDR2 is YSYEKL. The CDR3 is 17 amino acids. The V end was cut by 5 bases, the J end by 0 bases, with 17 bases between. The CDR3, as DNA: TGCGCCAGCAGCGAAAAACAAGGTGACTACTCTGGAAACACCATATATTTT. It encodes CASSEKQGDYSGNTIYF.

V gene TRBV12-3 or TRBV12-4 combines with J gene TRBJ2-3; D is undetermined. CDR3 length: 12 residues. V lost 7 bases, J lost 6 bases, and 11 bases lay in between. The CDR3 protein is CASTLEWDTQYF. The CDR3 DNA follows: TGTGCCAGCACCCTCGAGTGGGATACGCAGTATTTT.

The V gene is TRBV3-1 (or the pseudogene TRBV3-2), the J gene TRBJ2-1; the match to TRBD1 covers 7 bases. The CDR3 covers 15 residues. J was trimmed by 1 base and V by 2 bases; bases with no gene match: 2. Per germline, CDR1 LGHDT and CDR2 YNNKEL (reference sequence). The CDR3 DNA follows: TGTGCCAGCAGCCAACGACAGGGTTCCTACAATGAGCAGTTCTTC. It translates to CASSQRQGSYNEQFF.

The genes are TRBV28 and TRBJ2-7, with TRBD2 matching over 7 bases. Germline V CDR1 and CDR2: MDHEN, SYDVKM. Trimming removed 3 bases from V and 2 bases from J; junction bases left unmatched: 7. The CDR3 runs to 15 residues. The CDR3 sequence: CASSFTSAGTYEQYF. CDR3 nucleotides: TGTGCCAGCAGTTTCACTAGCGCCGGCACCTACGAGCAGTACTTC.

The V and J genes are TRBV9 and TRBJ2-2; weak D call: TRBD2 (8 bases). The CDR3 is 16 residues long. V was trimmed by 3 bases and J by 6 bases, leaving 18 bases between them. Germline V gene data show CDR1 as SGDLS and CDR2 as YYNGEE. CDR3 nucleotides: TGTGCCAGCAGCGGAAGTAGCGGGACAGTCGCCGGGGAGCTGTTTTTT. Protein: CASSGSSGTVAGELFF.

This clone was found a few times. The chain uses TRBV7-2 and TRBJ2-5, with 16 bases identical to TRBD2. In germline, CDR1 is SGHTA, CDR2 FQGNSA. CDR3 length equals 16 residues. J gave up 2 bases and V 5 bases, and 2 bases lay outside the gene matches. The DNA of the CDR3 is TGTGCCAGCAGCGGGGGACTAGCGGGAGGGCAAGAGACCCAGTACTTC. This translates into CASSGGLAGGQETQYF.

The V call is TRBV5-4, the J call TRBJ2-7; weak D call: TRBD2 (6 bases). V lost 6 bases and J lost 4, with 23 bases in between. The CDR3 extends over 16 amino acids. CDR1 SGHNT and CDR2 YYREEE come from the germline V gene (reference sequence). The CDR3 protein is CASNLGGGVDVYEQYF. CDR3 sequence (DNA): TGTGCCAGCAACCTAGGTGGCGGGGTCGATGTATACGAGCAGTACTTC.

V gene TRBV7-2 combines with J gene TRBJ2-7; the D is unclear. Trimming shortened V by 3 bases and J by 4 bases, and 7 bases separated the two germline ends. Germline CDR1 is SGHTA and CDR2 is FQGNSA. The CDR3 runs 12 residues. CDR3 DNA: TGTGCCAGCAGCTTGGTAACTTACGAGCAGTACTTC. Protein: CASSLVTYEQYF.

This chain joins TRBV30 and TRBJ2-5; D is undetermined. This CDR3 has 11 residues. In germline, CDR1 is GTSNPN, CDR2 SVGIG (reference sequence). Trimming took off 5 bases at V and 5 bases at J, with 9 bases between the two ends. The CDR3 DNA follows: TGTGCCTGGGGCCCCCGGGAGACCCAGTACTTC. The encoded protein is CAWGPRETQYF.